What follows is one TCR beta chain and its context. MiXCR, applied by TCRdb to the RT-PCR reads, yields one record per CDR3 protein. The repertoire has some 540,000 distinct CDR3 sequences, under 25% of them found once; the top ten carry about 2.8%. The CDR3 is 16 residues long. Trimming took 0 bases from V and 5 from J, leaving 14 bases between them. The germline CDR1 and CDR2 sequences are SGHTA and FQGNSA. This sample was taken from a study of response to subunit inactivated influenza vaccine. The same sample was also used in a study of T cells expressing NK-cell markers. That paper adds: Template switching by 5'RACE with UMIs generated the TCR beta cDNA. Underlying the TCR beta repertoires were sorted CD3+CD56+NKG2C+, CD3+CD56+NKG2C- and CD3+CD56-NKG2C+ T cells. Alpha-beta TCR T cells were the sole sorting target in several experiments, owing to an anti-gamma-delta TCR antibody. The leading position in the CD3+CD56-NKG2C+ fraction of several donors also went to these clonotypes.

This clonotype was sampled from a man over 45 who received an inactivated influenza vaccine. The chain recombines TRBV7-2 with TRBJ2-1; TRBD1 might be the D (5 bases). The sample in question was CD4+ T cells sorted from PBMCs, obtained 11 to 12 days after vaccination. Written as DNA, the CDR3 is TGTGCCAGCAGCTTAGCCCCGGGCAGGGCAGACAATGAGCAGTTCTTC. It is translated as CASSLAPGRADNEQFF.